Described below is a single TCR beta chain sequence and its context. These data originate in a study of CD8+ T cells in alopecia areata. cDNA prepared by RNA extraction and subsequent reverse transcription served as the template for sequencing. Here immunoSEQ multiplex PCR was the method, and the copy in TCRdb shows in-frame clones only, minus some. The sample has over 150,000 clones, about 55% seen once. Stated treatment: oral pan-JAK inhibitor, 5-10 mg twice daily. This CDR3 contains 15 residues. V was shortened by 0 bases and J by 7 bases, with 13 bases between the two germline ends. Germline values: CDR1 SGHDN, CDR2 FVKESK.

The starting material was CD8+ T cells sorted from blood, obtained at week 24, from a patient treated with tofacitinib. The V call is TRBV14, the J call TRBJ2-1; TRBD1 or TRBD2 may be the D gene (5 bases each). The TCR was taken from a human donor with alopecia areata. The CDR3 spells CASSQDRDVRNEQFF. The CDR3 DNA reads as TGTGCCAGCAGCCAAGATAGGGACGTGCGAAATGAGCAGTTCTTC.